This T cell receptor (beta chain) emerged from a study of blood T cell repertoires in COVID-19. About the research overall: Both acute and convalescent COVID-19 samples were obtained from the United States, Italy and Spain.

The authors' processing: Reference gene primer amplification yielded estimated nucleated cell counts. Clones were sequenced by immunoSEQ multiplex PCR, and TCRdb holds only the in-frame ones, with some missing. Clonal size and the V and J genes are those of that table, whereas D and trimming came from the DNA. Of some 380,000 clones in the sample, over 65% were seen once. The sequenced sample was peripheral blood. This clonotype was sampled from a human donor with acute or convalescent COVID-19. The donor label of this sample is uncertain.

The CDR3 DNA reads as TGTGCCAGCAGCTTAGTCGGAGGGGGCAGAAATGAGCAGTTCTTC. Translated: CASSLVGGGRNEQFF. The gene calls are TRBV7-9 and TRBJ2-1; D perhaps matches TRBD1 (7 bases). Germline CDR1 and CDR2: SEHNR and FQNEAQ (reference sequence). The V gene lost 1 base and the J gene lost 7 bases, with 14 bases spanning the gap. The CDR3 has 15 amino acids.